The 5 T cell receptor beta chains below all came from one sample that was sequenced in a study of monozygotic twins with inflammatory bowel disease. TCRdb reprocessed the 5' RACE reads and stores each CDR3 protein as one record, lacking DNA. The table for this sample gives around 450,000 distinct CDR3 sequences. Sequencing was carried out using blood. Receptors originate from a human donor with ulcerative colitis or Crohn's disease, or a healthy co-twin of an affected twin (not recorded which).

The rearrangement links TRBV24-1 to TRBJ2-1; TCRdb's D call, TRBD1, is unchecked because there is no DNA. Germline assignment: CDR1 KGHDR and CDR2 SFDVKD. CDR3 length: 14 residues. CDR3 in amino acids: CATSKSGTQSLKFF.

The chain joins TRBV5-1 to TRBJ2-3; TCRdb picks TRBD1, but there is no DNA to check that call. The CDR3 is 14 amino acids. CDR1 SGHRS and CDR2 YFSETQ come from the germline V gene. The CDR3 reads CASSLPQGTDTQYF.

The V gene is TRBV7-2, the J gene TRBJ2-3; the TCRdb call, TRBD1, lacks DNA for checking. The CDR3 has 16 amino acids. Germline lookup yields CDR1 SGHTA and CDR2 FQGNSA. CDR3 amino acids: CASSLRDRGFLDTQYF.

The chain combines TRBV10-2 with TRBJ2-1; lacking DNA, the TRBD2 call made by TCRdb goes unchecked. The CDR3 spans 17 residues. From germline, CDR1 is WSHSY and CDR2 SAAADI. CDR3 loop: CASTLVNGGGPYNEQFF.

The J gene is TRBJ1-5, the V gene TRBV6-5. This CDR3 region has 17 residues. Germline values: CDR1 MNHEY, CDR2 SVGAGI. The CDR3 is CASSYSNTGYSNQPQHF.